The 18 T cell receptor beta chains below all came from one sample that was sequenced in a study of breast tumors, draining lymph nodes, adjacent tissues (dated by TCRdb to 2015 to 2016). Lymph node samples were obtained from the axillary draining lymph nodes of breast cancer patients. Library preparation was by multiplex PCR. The sequencer was an Illumina HiSeq 2000. TCRdb redid the processing of the public reads, applying fastp at Q25 and MiXCR, and retained in-frame beta chains. One record per CDR3 amino acid sequence lists the most common genes and DNA. The sample records around 230,000 distinct CDR3 sequences, less than 40% of which are singletons. The top ten clonotypes cover 3% to 4% of the sample. The sequencing sample was made of axillary lymph node tissue. The receptors stem from a female donor with breast cancer. Some clones in this sample may be carry-over from other donors' samples.

V gene TRBV20-1 combines with J gene TRBJ2-7, with D perhaps given as TRBD1 or TRBD2 (6 bases each). This CDR3 is built from 13 residues. Looked up from germline, CDR1 is DFQATT and CDR2 is SNEGSKA (reference sequence). The ends were cut back, 6 bases at V and 3 bases at J, with 15 bases in the middle. The CDR3 bases are TGCAGTGCAATGACGGGGGCGGACTACGAGCAGTACTTC. Protein sequence: CSAMTGADYEQYF.

Concerning this clonotype itself: A read error may be the cause here, since a much bigger clone is one base away. The chain uses TRBV20-1 and TRBJ2-7; D assignment may be TRBD1 or TRBD2 (5 bases each). The V gene's germline CDR1 is DFQATT and CDR2 SNEGSKA (reference sequence). The CDR3 consists of 13 residues. V lost 1 base to trimming and J lost 9 bases, with 16 bases between them. The CDR3 DNA reads TGCAGTGCTAGAGGACAGCTTGGGGACGCGCAGTACTTC. Its translation is CSARGQLGDAQYF.

This clonotype has just a few counts. The chain recombines TRBV6-1 with TRBJ2-7, with TRBD1 identical over 12 bases. The CDR3 is made up of 15 amino acids. Per the germline V gene, CDR1 is MNHNS and CDR2 is SASEGT. The V segment lost 4 bases and the J segment 6 bases; nucleotides outside the gene matches: 7. The CDR3 sequence: CASSVSGTGGFEQYF. In nucleotides, the CDR3 is TGTGCCAGCAGTGTCTCGGGGACAGGGGGCTTCGAGCAGTACTTC.

At least ten counts were recorded for this clonotype. The genes are TRBV6-5 and TRBJ2-7; 7 bases line up with TRBD1. The CDR3 is 14 amino acids. The V and J ends lost 5 bases and 5 bases, in that order; junction bases with no gene match: 9. Germline CDR1 reads MNHEY; CDR2 reads SVGAGI. CDR3 sequence reads: CASSRAGTDHEQYF. Here the CDR3 DNA reads TGTGCCAGCAGTCGCGCCGGGACAGACCACGAGCAGTACTTC.

In this sample, this clonotype turned up a few times. This sequence may be a read error, since a much larger clone differs from it by one base. V and J are TRBV11-2 and TRBJ2-6; D gene unclear. Germline CDR1 and CDR2: SGHAT and FQNNGV. The CDR3 is 11 residues long. This CDR3 is CASSRGRVPTF. The CDR3 nucleotides are TGTGCCAGCAGCCGAGGCCGTGTCCCGACTTTC.

The sample holds many counts of this clonotype. The chain couples TRBV20-1 to TRBJ2-1; 16 nucleotides align to TRBD2. Trimming removed 3 bases from V and 4 bases from J; junction bases left unmatched: 9. Per the germline V gene, CDR1 is DFQATT and CDR2 is SNEGSKA (reference sequence). The length of the CDR3 is 18 residues. The CDR3: CSARAPGLAGGLYNEQFF. The CDR3 nucleotides are TGCAGTGCTAGGGCTCCGGGACTAGCGGGAGGGCTGTACAATGAGCAGTTCTTC.

In this sample, this clonotype turned up many times. CDR3 residues: CASSLRTSGAYEQYF. The CDR3 nucleotides are TGCGCCAGCAGCTTAAGGACTAGCGGAGCCTACGAGCAGTACTTC. This chain uses TRBV5-1 with TRBJ2-7; TRBD2 agrees at 10 bases. Germline values: CDR1 SGHRS, CDR2 YFSETQ. The length of the CDR3 is 15 residues. The trim removed 2 bases at V and 2 bases at J, leaving 4 bases unmatched.

In its sample, this clonotype was seen many times. Compared with germline, one end of the junction differs, possibly owing to a read error. J is TRBJ2-7 and V is TRBV7-7; D is perhaps TRBD1 or TRBD2 (6 bases each). This CDR3 contains 17 residues. Germline assignment: CDR1 SSHAT and CDR2 FNYEAQ (reference sequence). The CDR3 region is CASSFREWRDIRYEQYF. DNA of the CDR3: TGTGCTAGCAGCTTTCGGGAATGGCGGGACATAAGATACGAGCAGTACTTC.

At least ten counts were recorded for this clonotype. The genes are TRBV24-1 and TRBJ2-1; 11 nucleotides align to TRBD1. After removal of 4 bases from V and 6 bases from J, the junction contained 4 bases not matched to a gene. The CDR3 is made up of 15 amino acids. Germline CDR1 is KGHDR and CDR2 is SFDVKD. DNA of the CDR3: TGTGCCACCAGTGAGACCGGGACAGGGGGCAATGAGCAGTTCTTC. It specifies CATSETGTGGNEQFF.

For this clonotype: A single base separates this from a much larger clone, so it may be a read error. In this CDR3 the conserved last residue, phenylalanine or tryptophan, is missing, so a read error is likely. The chain couples TRBV11-3 to TRBJ2-1; 7 bases fit TRBD1. The CDR3 has 16 residues. Losses at the gene ends were 5 bases for V and 2 bases for J; bases not matched to a gene: 9. From germline, CDR1 is SGHNT and CDR2 YENEEA. CDR3 coding DNA: TGTGCCAGCAGCACCAAGAGGGGGCCAACCTACAATGAGCAGTTCCTC. Translation gives CASSTKRGPTYNEQFL.

This clonotype was seen repeatedly, ten times or more. The genes are TRBV20-1 and TRBJ2-3; 8 nucleotides line up with TRBD2. V shed 3 bases, J shed 2 bases, and the junction held 7 bases outside the gene matches. The CDR3 has 15 amino acids. Germline-derived CDR1 and CDR2 are DFQATT and SNEGSKA (reference sequence). In nucleotides, the CDR3 is TGCAGTGCTAGCCCCGGACTAGCAAACACAGATACGCAGTATTTT. This gives the protein CSASPGLANTDTQYF.

At least ten counts were recorded for this clonotype. This could be a read error, since a much larger clone is one nucleotide away. V usage is TRBV6-6 and J usage is TRBJ2-7; TRBD1 matches at 12 bases. V was clipped by 5 bases and J by 5 bases; unmatched bases: 4. CDR1 and CDR2 (germline): MNHNY, SVGAGI (reference sequence). The length of the CDR3 is 14 residues. CDR3 coding DNA: TGTGCCAGCAGTCCGGGACAGGGGGCCGACGAGCAGTACTTC. Its protein is CASSPGQGADEQYF.

In its sample, this clonotype was seen many times. The chain carries TRBV6-5 and TRBJ2-7; 10 nucleotides line up with TRBD2. The CDR3 is made up of 16 amino acids. CDR1 is MNHEY, CDR2 SVGAGI, per germline. The V and J ends lost 0 bases and 7 bases, in that order; junction bases with no gene match: 9. DNA of the CDR3: TGTGCCAGCAGTTACTCGGAGGCTAGCGGGAGTGGTGAGCAGTACTTC. Translated, it gives CASSYSEASGSGEQYF.

This sequence joins TRBV20-1 and TRBJ2-1; 8 nucleotides line up with TRBD2. CDR1 and CDR2 (germline): DFQATT, SNEGSKA (reference sequence). The junction had 16 bases not matched to a gene; V was cut back by 0 bases and J by 12 bases. The CDR3 extends over 16 amino acids. CDR3 bases: TGCAGTGCTAGAGATTTGGCGGGAGGACGGACAGATACGCAGTTCTTC. Translation: CSARDLAGGRTDTQFF.

This clonotype was counted at least ten times. V and J are TRBV19 and TRBJ2-5; perhaps TRBD1 as D (6 bases). The V and J ends lost 5 bases and 1 base respectively, with 11 bases between them. This CDR3 is built from 14 residues. CDR1 and CDR2 (germline): LNHDA, SQIVND (reference sequence). CDR3 in amino acids: CASSRRDTQETQYF. In DNA, the CDR3 is TGTGCCAGTAGTCGCCGGGACACCCAAGAGACCCAGTACTTC.

CDR3 sequence (DNA): TGTGCCAGCAGACCGACAGGAGGCACCGGGGAGCTGTTTTTT. Residues: CASRPTGGTGELFF. The chain links TRBV6-5 to TRBJ2-2; a possible D gene is TRBD1 (6 bases). The CDR3 has 14 amino acids. V was cut by 6 bases and J by 4 bases, with 12 bases left in between. Germline CDR1 MNHEY, CDR2 SVGAGI.

This clonotype was seen repeatedly, ten times or more. The chain couples TRBV9 to TRBJ2-2, with a weak D call TRBD2 (5 bases). The germline gives CDR1 SGDLS, CDR2 YYNGEE. The CDR3 has 14 amino acids. Trimming removed 2 bases from V and 1 base from J, with 6 bases in between. CDR3: CASSVEGNTGELFF. The CDR3 DNA reads as TGTGCCAGCAGCGTCGAGGGGAACACCGGGGAGCTGTTTTTT.

This clonotype occurred many times. The chain recombines TRBV20-1 with TRBJ2-2, with TRBD2 matching over 13 bases. Germline values: CDR1 DFQATT, CDR2 SNEGSKA (reference sequence). This CDR3 is built from 14 residues. V lost 6 bases to trimming and J lost 7 bases; unmatched junction nucleotides: 5. CDR3 in DNA: TGCAGTGCAGGGACTAGCGGGATGGGCGGGGAGCTGTTTTTT. Translating it yields CSAGTSGMGGELFF.